The 18 T cell receptor beta chains reported below all come from one sample, sequenced in a study of blood T cell repertoires in COVID-19. The method was immunoSEQ multiplex PCR; TCRdb's version includes in-frame clones alone and lacks a portion of them. The sample lists about 180,000 clones, approximately 85% occurring once. The sequenced material came from PBMCs or T cells enriched from blood (not recorded which). These receptors were obtained from a man in his forties who had recovered from COVID-19.

The rearrangement uses TRBV5-5 and TRBJ1-5, with TRBD1 matching 7 bases. V dropped 4 bases and J dropped 4; count of bases not matched to a gene: 14. Germline CDR1 reads SGHKS; CDR2 reads YYEKEE (reference sequence). This CDR3 has 17 residues. The CDR3 bases are TGTGCCAGCAGCCCGGATGTAGGGGACAGACTTAATCAGCCCCAGCATTTT. Its translation: CASSPDVGDRLNQPQHF. Full variable domain (rest looked up from reference TRBV5-5 and TRBJ1-5): DAGVTQSPTHLIKTRGQQVTLRCSPISGHKSVSWYQQVLGQGPQFIFQYYEKEERGRGNFPDRFSARQFPNYSSELNVNALLLGDSALYLCASSPDVGDRLNQPQHFGDGTRLSIL.

The count of this clone is one. In DNA form, the CDR3 reads TGTGCCAGCAGCTTCCAGGGGGGAGATGAAAAACTGTTTTTT. As protein: CASSFQGGDEKLFF. The chain joins TRBV5-5 to TRBJ1-4; 7 bases line up with TRBD1. CDR1 and CDR2 (germline): SGHKS, YYEKEE (reference sequence). This CDR3 has 14 residues. Germline trimming cut 2 bases from V and 6 bases from J; bases unmatched to any gene: 4. Supplemented by reference TRBV5-5 and TRBJ1-4, the full variable domain reads DAGVTQSPTHLIKTRGQQVTLRCSPISGHKSVSWYQQVLGQGPQFIFQYYEKEERGRGNFPDRFSARQFPNYSSELNVNALLLGDSALYLCASSFQGGDEKLFFGSGTQLSVL.

The V call is TRBV19, the J call TRBJ2-7; a possible D gene is TRBD1 (6 bases). Germline CDR1 and CDR2: LNHDA and SQIVND (reference sequence). The CDR3 length is 14 residues. V shed 5 bases and J shed 1 base, with 12 bases lying between them. CDR3 protein: CASSLDSSSYEQYF. The CDR3 bases are TGTGCCAGTAGTTTGGACAGTTCATCCTACGAGCAGTACTTC.

The sample holds one count of this clone. V usage is TRBV27 and J usage is TRBJ2-7, with no clear D. V was trimmed by 0 bases and J by 6 bases, leaving 9 bases between them. Looked up from germline, CDR1 is MNHEY and CDR2 is SMNVEV (reference sequence). This CDR3 spans 13 amino acids. The CDR3 protein is CASSLSGFVEQYF. The CDR3 DNA is TGTGCCAGCAGTTTATCGGGCTTTGTCGAGCAGTACTTC.

Written as DNA, the CDR3 is TGTGCCAGCAGCCCGGGACAGGGGAGCGGCTACACCTTC. It encodes CASSPGQGSGYTF. The chain couples TRBV7-2 to TRBJ1-2; 10 bases are a match to TRBD1. The CDR3 contains 13 residues. From germline, CDR1 is SGHTA and CDR2 FQGNSA. The trim removed 5 bases at V and 8 bases at J, leaving 5 bases unmatched.

The V gene is TRBV27, the J gene TRBJ1-5; possibly TRBD1 for D (6 bases). The CDR3 is 15 amino acids. Germline V gene lookup returns CDR1 MNHEY and CDR2 SMNVEV (reference sequence). With 6 bases removed from V and 0 bases from J, the gap between germline ends came to 12 bases. CDR3 bases: TGTGCCAGCAGCAATACAGGGCATAGCAATCAGCCCCAGCATTTT. Amino acids: CASSNTGHSNQPQHF.

The chain combines TRBV20-1 with TRBJ2-7; the match to TRBD2 covers 9 bases. This CDR3 comprises 14 residues. The junction had 9 bases not matched to a gene; V was cut back by 3 bases and J by 6 bases. Germline V gene sequence: CDR1 DFQATT, CDR2 SNEGSKA (reference sequence). The CDR3 DNA reads TGCAGTGCTAGTCTCAGCGGGAGGAGGGGCGAGCAGTACTTC. The encoded protein is CSASLSGRRGEQYF.

The rearrangement uses TRBV5-1 and TRBJ2-7, with TRBD1 as a possible D gene (5 bases). V was pared by 4 bases and J by 6 bases, with 14 bases between. Germline V gene lookup returns CDR1 SGHRS and CDR2 YFSETQ. CDR3 length equals 13 residues. CDR3 loop: CASSGNTGGEQYF. CDR3 DNA: TGCGCCAGCAGCGGAAACACAGGTGGCGAGCAGTACTTC.

This chain connects TRBV29-1 to TRBJ2-2, with 7 positions matching TRBD1. Germline V gene lookup returns CDR1 SQVTM and CDR2 ANQGSEA. The CDR3 spans 15 residues. Trimming at V came to 6 bases and at J to 3 bases, leaving 10 bases not matched to a gene. CDR3 bases: TGCAGCGTGGGAACGGAAGGGGGCTACACCGGGGAGCTGTTTTTT. Its protein is CSVGTEGGYTGELFF.

The gene calls are TRBV10-3 and TRBJ2-3, with 13 nucleotides matching TRBD2. The CDR3 is 20 residues long. CDR1 is ENHRY and CDR2 is SYGVKD in the germline V gene. J lost 6 bases, V lost 3 bases, and 18 bases had no gene match. In DNA, the CDR3 is TGTGCCATCAGTGATTACCTTCACCCCTTACTAGCGGGGGGGAAGGATACGCAGTATTTT. Translating it yields CAISDYLHPLLAGGKDTQYF.

Only one count was recorded for this clone. V usage is TRBV6-5 and J usage is TRBJ1-2, with D maybe TRBD1 (6 bases). CDR3 size: 16 residues. The germline V gene encodes CDR1 MNHEY and CDR2 SVGAGI. Trimming cost V 3 bases and J 0 bases, with 14 bases left between them. CDR3 protein: CASSYDRTPTNYGYTF. The CDR3 DNA reads TGTGCCAGCAGTTATGACAGGACACCAACTAACTATGGCTACACCTTC.

The CDR3 DNA reads TGTGCCAGCACCCCAGGCAGGGCCAATTCACCCCTCCACTTT. Its translation is CASTPGRANSPLHF. The chain couples TRBV27 to TRBJ1-6, with D possibly matching TRBD1 (5 bases). V lost 7 bases to trimming and J lost 7 bases, with 14 bases between them. The CDR3 sequence is 14 residues long. Germline V gene data show CDR1 as MNHEY and CDR2 as SMNVEV (reference sequence).

This clone was seen a few times. CDR3 nucleotide sequence: TGTGCCAGTAGTATAGATGCAGGGAGGAATCAGCCCCAGCATTTT. Protein product: CASSIDAGRNQPQHF. V is TRBV19 and J is TRBJ1-5; TRBD1 might be the D (5 bases). CDR1 and CDR2 from the germline V gene are LNHDA and SQIVND (reference sequence). CDR3 length equals 15 residues. With 0 bases removed from V and 4 bases from J, the gap between germline ends came to 10 bases. The entire variable domain, with the rest obtained from reference TRBV19 and TRBJ1-5, is as follows: DGGITQSPKYLFRKEGQNVTLSCEQNLNHDAMYWYRQDPGQGLRLIYYSQIVNDFQKGDIAEGYSVSREKKESFPLTVTSAQKNPTAFYLCASSIDAGRNQPQHFGDGTRLSIL.

This clone was recorded only once. The CDR3 sequence is CASSIVPGANEQFF. The CDR3 DNA is TGTGCCAGTAGTATCGTCCCAGGGGCGAATGAGCAGTTCTTC. The chain carries TRBV19 and TRBJ2-1; the D gene is possibly TRBD1 (6 bases). The V end lost 3 bases, the J end lost 7 bases, and 13 bases lay between the germline ends. Germline loops: CDR1 LNHDA, CDR2 SQIVND (reference sequence). The CDR3 totals 14 residues.

The chain recombines TRBV5-1 with TRBJ1-1; D remains ambiguous. This CDR3 comprises 17 residues. Germline loops: CDR1 SGHRS, CDR2 YFSETQ. V lost 3 bases and J 5 bases, leaving 23 bases between the germline ends. Here the CDR3 reads CASSSTVLAGRWTEAFF. CDR3 DNA: TGCGCCAGCAGCTCCACGGTCCTTGCAGGCCGATGGACTGAAGCTTTCTTT.

This chain uses TRBV6-1 with TRBJ1-5; TRBD1 matches at 7 bases. The germline V gene encodes CDR1 MNHNS and CDR2 SASEGT. This CDR3 contains 14 residues. With V trimmed by 2 bases and J by 6 bases, 4 bases remained unmatched. CDR3 sequence (DNA): TGTGCCAGCAGTGAACAGGGGGAAAGTCAGCCCCAGCATTTT. Translating it yields CASSEQGESQPQHF.

The V call is TRBV24-1, the J call TRBJ2-5; D perhaps matches TRBD2 (5 bases). With 5 bases removed from V and 3 bases from J, the gap between germline ends came to 15 bases. The CDR3 sequence is 15 residues long. The germline V gene has CDR1 KGHDR and CDR2 SFDVKD. The CDR3 region has the DNA TGTGCCACCAGTGGGACGCATGAGGGAAAAGAGACCCAGTACTTC. It yields the protein CATSGTHEGKETQYF.

Only one count was recorded for this clone. CDR3 coding DNA: TGCGCCAGCAGCCAAGCCGGGACTCCCCCCTACGAGCAGTACTTC. Protein: CASSQAGTPPYEQYF. This sequence joins TRBV4-1 and TRBJ2-7; weak D call: TRBD2 (6 bases). Germline loops: CDR1 MGHRA, CDR2 YSYEKL. V lost 1 base to trimming and J lost 2 bases, with 12 bases between them. The CDR3 extends over 15 amino acids.